This TCR beta chain was sequenced for a study of CD8+ T cells in alopecia areata. Across the study: Treated patients were given oral tofacitinib, which was dosed at 5 to 10 mg twice daily.

Trimming left V 4 bases short and J 3 bases short, with 14 bases between. The CDR3 is 15 amino acids. Germline assignment: CDR1 SGDLS and CDR2 YYNGEE. Overall study results and limits: Possibly because of HLA-related factors, TCR sharing was less clear across patients than in mice. Higher clonality than in normal scalp was seen in lesional scalp, especially alopecia totalis/universalis. There were also resident alphabeta T cells of normal skin sequenced in scalp samples.

As to this clone: Antigen unknown.

cDNA prepared by RNA extraction and subsequent reverse transcription served as the template for sequencing. The method was immunoSEQ multiplex PCR; TCRdb's version includes in-frame clones alone and lacks a portion of them. The sample consists of roughly 13,000 clones, 58% of them appearing once. Peripheral blood samples and lesional scalp punch biopsies were obtained from alopecia areata patients. The sequence was obtained from a human donor with alopecia areata. V is TRBV9 and J is TRBJ1-5; a weak D match, TRBD1 (6 bases). The material sequenced was skin, taken at week 0. The chain's CDR3 is CASSLDSSDNQPQHF. Written as DNA, the CDR3 is TGTGCCAGCAGCCTGGACAGTAGCGACAATCAGCCCCAGCATTTT.